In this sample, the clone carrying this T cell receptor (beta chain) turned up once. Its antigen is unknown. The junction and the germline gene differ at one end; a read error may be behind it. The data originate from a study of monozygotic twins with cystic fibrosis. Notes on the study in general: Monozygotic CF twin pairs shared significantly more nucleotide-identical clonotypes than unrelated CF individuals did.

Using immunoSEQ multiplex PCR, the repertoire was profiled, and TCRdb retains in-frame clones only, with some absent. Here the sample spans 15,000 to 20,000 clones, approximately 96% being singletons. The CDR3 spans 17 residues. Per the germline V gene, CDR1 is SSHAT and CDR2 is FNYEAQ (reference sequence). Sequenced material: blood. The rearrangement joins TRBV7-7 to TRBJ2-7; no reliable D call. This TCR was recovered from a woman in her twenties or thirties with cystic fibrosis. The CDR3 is CASSLIVRVVPDYEQYF. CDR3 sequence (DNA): TGTGCTAGCAGCTTAATAGTACGGGTCGTCCCTGACTACGAGCAGTACTTC.